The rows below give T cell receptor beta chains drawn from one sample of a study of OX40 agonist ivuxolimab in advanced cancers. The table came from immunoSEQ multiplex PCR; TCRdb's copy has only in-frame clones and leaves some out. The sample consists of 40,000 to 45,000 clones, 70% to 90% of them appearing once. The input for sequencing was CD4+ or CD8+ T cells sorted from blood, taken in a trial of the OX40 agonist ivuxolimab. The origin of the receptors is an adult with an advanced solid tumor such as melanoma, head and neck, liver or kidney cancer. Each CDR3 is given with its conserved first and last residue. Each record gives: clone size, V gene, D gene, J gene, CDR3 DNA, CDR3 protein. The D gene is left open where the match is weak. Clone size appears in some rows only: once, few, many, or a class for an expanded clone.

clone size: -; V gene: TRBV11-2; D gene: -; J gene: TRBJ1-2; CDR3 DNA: TGTGCCAGCAGTATACGGCCCCCGGGTCGCTTCTATGGCTACACCTTC; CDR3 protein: CASSIRPPGRFYGYTF
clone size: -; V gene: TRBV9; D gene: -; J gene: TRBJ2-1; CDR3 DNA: TGTGCCAGCAGCGAATCAGCGGTCTCCTACAATGAGCAGTTCTTC; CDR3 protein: CASSESAVSYNEQFF
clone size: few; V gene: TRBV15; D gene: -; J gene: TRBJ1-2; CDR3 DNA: TGTGCCACCAGCACCGGACAAAGCTCCTTAGCTAACTATGGCTACACCTTC; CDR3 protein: CATSTGQSSLANYGYTF
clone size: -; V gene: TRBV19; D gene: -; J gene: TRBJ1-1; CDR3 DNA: TGTGCCAGTAGTATTGGCAGGGCCTCCACTGAAGCTTTCTTT; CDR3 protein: CASSIGRASTEAFF
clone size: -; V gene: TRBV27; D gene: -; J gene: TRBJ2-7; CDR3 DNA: TGTGCCAGCATGGGCGGATCCTACGAGCAGTACTTC; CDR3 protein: CASMGGSYEQYF
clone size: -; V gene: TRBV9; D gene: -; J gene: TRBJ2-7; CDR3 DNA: TGTGCCAGCAGCGTAGTCCATTACAGGTGGGCAGGGTGCGACGAGCAGTACTTC; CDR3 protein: CASSVVHYRWAGCDEQYF
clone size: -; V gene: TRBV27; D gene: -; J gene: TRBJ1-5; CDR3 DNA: TGTGCCAGCAGTAACTACGGGGGCCTAAGCAATCAGCCCCAGCATTTT; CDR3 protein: CASSNYGGLSNQPQHF
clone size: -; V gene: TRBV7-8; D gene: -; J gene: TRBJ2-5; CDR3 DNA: TGTGCCAGCAGCTTAAGCGGACCAGAAGAGACCCAGTACTTC; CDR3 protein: CASSLSGPEETQYF
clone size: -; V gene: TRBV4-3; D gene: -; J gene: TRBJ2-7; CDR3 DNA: TGCGCCAGCAGCCAAGAGTGGGACACCGACTCCTACGAGCAGTACTTC; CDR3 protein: CASSQEWDTDSYEQYF
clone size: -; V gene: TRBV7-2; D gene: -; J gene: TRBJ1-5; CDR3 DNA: TGTGCCAGCAGCTTATCCCTGGGGTTCAATCAGCCCCAGCATTTT; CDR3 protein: CASSLSLGFNQPQHF
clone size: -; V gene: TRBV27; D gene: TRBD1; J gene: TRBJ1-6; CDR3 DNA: TGTGCCAGCAGTTGGGGGACAGGGGGTTCAGCCCTCCACTTT; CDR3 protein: CASSWGTGGSALHF
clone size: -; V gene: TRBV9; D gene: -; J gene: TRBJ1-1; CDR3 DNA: TGTGCCAGCAGCGCCGAACCCACAGAGGACACTGAAGCTTTCTTT; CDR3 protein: CASSAEPTEDTEAFF
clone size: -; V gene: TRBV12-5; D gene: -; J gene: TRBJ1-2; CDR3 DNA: TGTGCTAGTGGTTTAGCTGAGGATGGCTACACCTTC; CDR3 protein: CASGLAEDGYTF
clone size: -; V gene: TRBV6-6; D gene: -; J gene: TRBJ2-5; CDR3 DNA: TGTGCCAGCAGTGGTGGACACAACCAGTACTTC; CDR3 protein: CASSGGHNQYF
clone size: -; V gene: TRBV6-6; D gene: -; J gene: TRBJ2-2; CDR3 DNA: TGTGCCAGCAGTTCGGGTTCAACCGGGGAGCTGTTTTTT; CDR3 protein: CASSSGSTGELFF
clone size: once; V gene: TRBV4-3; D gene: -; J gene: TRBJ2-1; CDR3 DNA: TGCGCCAGCAGCCAAGCTGAGGGGGAACCCTACAATGAGCAGTTCTTC; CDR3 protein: CASSQAEGEPYNEQFF
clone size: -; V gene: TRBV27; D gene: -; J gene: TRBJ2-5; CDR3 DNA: TGTGCCAGCAGTTTATCAGCCCCGACTCGGCTCGGGACGTACCAAGAGACCCAGTACTTC; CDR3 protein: CASSLSAPTRLGTYQETQYF
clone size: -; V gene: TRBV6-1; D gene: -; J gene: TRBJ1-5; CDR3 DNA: TGTGCCAGCAGTGAAATCGACAGCGTGTCTCGGCCCCAGCATTTT; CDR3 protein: CASSEIDSVSRPQHF
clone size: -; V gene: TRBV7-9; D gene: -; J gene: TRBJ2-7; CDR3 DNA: TGTGCCAGCAGCAATCAAGGGTGGGAGCAGTACTTC; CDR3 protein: CASSNQGWEQYF
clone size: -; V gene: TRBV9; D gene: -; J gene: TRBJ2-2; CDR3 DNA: TGTGCCAGCAGCCCTTGGGGACAAGACACCGGGGAGCTGTTTTTT; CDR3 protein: CASSPWGQDTGELFF
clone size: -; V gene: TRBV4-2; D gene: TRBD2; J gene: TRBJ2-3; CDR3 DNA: TGTGCCAGCAGCCACCCCCTAAGCGGGAGTTCGACAGATACGCAGTATTTT; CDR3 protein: CASSHPLSGSSTDTQYF
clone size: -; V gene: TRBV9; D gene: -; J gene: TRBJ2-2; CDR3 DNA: TGTGCCAGCACACCGGAGGGGGCGAACACCGGGGAGCTGTTTTTT; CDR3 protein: CASTPEGANTGELFF
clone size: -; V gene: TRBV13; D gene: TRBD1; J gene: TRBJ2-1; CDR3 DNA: TGTGCCAGCAGCTTAGGTCGACAGGGCCTGGAGAGCTCCTACAATGAGCAGTTCTTC; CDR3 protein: CASSLGRQGLESSYNEQFF
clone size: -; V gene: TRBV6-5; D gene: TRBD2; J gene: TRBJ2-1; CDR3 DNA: TGTGCCAGCAGTCAAGGACTAGCGGCTTACAATGAGCAGTTCTTC; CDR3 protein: CASSQGLAAYNEQFF
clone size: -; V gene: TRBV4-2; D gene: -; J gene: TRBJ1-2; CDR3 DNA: TGTGCCAGCAGCCAAGATCTGTCCAGAAACTTGGCCTATGGCTACACCTTC; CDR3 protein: CASSQDLSRNLAYGYTF
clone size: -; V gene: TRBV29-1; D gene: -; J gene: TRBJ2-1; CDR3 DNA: TGCAGCGCAGAAACTATGGGGAACTACAATGAGCAGTTCTTC; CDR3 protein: CSAETMGNYNEQFF
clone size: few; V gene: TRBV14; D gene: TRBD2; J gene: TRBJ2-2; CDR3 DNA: TGTGCCAGCAGCCGGTTAAAGATGGGGGGGACCGGGGAGCTGTTTTTT; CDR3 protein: CASSRLKMGGTGELFF
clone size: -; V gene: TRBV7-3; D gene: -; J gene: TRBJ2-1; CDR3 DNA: TGTGCCAGCAGCCAGGGACCGAGCTCCTACAATGAGCAGTTCTTC; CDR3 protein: CASSQGPSSYNEQFF
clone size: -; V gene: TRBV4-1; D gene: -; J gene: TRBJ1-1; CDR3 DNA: TGCGCCAGCAGCCAAGAGGGGTTTGCAAGGGAAGCTTTCTTT; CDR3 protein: CASSQEGFAREAFF
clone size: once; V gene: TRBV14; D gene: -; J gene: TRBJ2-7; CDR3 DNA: TGTGCCAGCAGCCAAGTAGGGCCCGAGCAGTACTTC; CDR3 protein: CASSQVGPEQYF